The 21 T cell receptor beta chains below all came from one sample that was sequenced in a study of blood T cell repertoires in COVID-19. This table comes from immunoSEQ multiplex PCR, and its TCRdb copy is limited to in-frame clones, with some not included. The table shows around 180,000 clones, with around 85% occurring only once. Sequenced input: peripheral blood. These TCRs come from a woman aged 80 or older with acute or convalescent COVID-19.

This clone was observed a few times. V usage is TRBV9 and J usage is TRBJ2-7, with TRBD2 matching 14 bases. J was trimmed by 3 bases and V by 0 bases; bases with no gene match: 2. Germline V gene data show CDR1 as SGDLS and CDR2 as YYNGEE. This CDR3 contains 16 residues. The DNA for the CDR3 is TGTGCCAGCAGCGTAGCCGGGACTAGCGGGAGCTACGAGCAGTACTTC. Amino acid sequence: CASSVAGTSGSYEQYF.

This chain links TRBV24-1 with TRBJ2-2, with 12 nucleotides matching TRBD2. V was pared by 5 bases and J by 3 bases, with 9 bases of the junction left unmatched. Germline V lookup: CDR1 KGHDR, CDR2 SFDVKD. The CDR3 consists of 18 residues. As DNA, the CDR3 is TGTGCCACCAGTGCCCGACTAGCGGGGGTCCTTCACACCGGGGAGCTGTTTTTT. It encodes CATSARLAGVLHTGELFF.

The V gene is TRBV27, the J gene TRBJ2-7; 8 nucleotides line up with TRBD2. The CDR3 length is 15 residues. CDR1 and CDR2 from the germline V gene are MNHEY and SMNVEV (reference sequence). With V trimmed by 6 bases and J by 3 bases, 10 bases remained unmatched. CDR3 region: CASSAGGGRRYEQYF. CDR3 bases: TGTGCCAGCAGCGCCGGGGGCGGGAGGCGCTACGAGCAGTACTTC.

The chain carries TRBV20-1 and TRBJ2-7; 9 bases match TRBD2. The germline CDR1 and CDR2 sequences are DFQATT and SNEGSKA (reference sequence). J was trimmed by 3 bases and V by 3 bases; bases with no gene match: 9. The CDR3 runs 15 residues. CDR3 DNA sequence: TGCAGTGCTAGTGGCCAGCGGGAGGCAATCTACGAGCAGTACTTC. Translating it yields CSASGQREAIYEQYF.

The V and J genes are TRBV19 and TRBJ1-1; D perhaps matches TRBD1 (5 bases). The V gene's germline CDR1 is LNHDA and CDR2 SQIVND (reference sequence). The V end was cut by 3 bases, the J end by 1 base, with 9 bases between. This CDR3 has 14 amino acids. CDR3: CASSMWQGNTEAFF. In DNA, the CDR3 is TGTGCCAGTAGTATGTGGCAGGGGAACACTGAAGCTTTCTTT.

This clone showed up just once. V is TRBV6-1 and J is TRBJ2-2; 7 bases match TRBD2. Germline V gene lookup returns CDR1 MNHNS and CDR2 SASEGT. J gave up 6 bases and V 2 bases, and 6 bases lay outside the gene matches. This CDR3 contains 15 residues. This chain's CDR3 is CASSESAGAAGELFF. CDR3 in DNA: TGTGCCAGCAGTGAATCGGCGGGAGCGGCCGGGGAGCTGTTTTTT.

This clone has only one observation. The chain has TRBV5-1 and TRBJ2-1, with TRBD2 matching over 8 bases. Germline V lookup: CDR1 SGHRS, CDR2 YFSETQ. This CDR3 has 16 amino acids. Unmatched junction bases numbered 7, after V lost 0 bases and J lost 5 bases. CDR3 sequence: CASSLAGAGGHNEQFF. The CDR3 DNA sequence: TGCGCCAGCAGCTTGGCCGGCGCGGGAGGCCACAATGAGCAGTTCTTC.

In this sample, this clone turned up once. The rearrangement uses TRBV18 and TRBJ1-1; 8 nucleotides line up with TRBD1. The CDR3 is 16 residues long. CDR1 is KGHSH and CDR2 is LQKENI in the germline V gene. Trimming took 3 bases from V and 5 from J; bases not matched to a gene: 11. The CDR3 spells CASSPPRGQGATEAFF. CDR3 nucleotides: TGTGCCAGCTCACCCCCTAGAGGTCAGGGGGCGACTGAAGCTTTCTTT.

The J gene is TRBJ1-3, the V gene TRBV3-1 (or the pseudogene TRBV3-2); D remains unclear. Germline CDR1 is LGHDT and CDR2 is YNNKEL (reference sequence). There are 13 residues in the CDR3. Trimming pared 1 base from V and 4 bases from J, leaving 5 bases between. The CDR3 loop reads CASSQGAGNTIYF. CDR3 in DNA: TGTGCCAGCAGCCAAGGAGCGGGAAACACCATATATTTT.

CDR3 amino acids: CASSLGRPGRSQSEAFF. For the CDR3, the DNA is TGCGCCAGCAGCTTGGGGCGACCAGGGAGGTCCCAGTCTGAAGCTTTCTTT. V and J are TRBV5-1 and TRBJ1-1, with TRBD1 as a possible D gene (5 bases). This CDR3 is 17 amino acids long. The germline CDR1 and CDR2 sequences are SGHRS and YFSETQ. V was pared by 0 bases and J by 6 bases, with 21 bases between.

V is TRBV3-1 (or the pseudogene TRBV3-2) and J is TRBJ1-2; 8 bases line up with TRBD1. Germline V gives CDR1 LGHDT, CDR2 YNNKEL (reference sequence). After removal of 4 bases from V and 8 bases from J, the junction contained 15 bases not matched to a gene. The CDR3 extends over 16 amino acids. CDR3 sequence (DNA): TGTGCCAGCAGCCTAGAGGGAGTCAGGGGGCAGTTGGGCTACACCTTC. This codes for CASSLEGVRGQLGYTF.

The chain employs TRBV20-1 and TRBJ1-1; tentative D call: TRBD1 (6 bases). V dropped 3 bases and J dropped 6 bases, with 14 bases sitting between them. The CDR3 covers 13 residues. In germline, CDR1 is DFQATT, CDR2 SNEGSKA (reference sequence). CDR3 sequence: CSASSSGVAEAFF. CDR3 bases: TGCAGTGCTAGTAGTTCAGGGGTTGCTGAAGCTTTCTTT.

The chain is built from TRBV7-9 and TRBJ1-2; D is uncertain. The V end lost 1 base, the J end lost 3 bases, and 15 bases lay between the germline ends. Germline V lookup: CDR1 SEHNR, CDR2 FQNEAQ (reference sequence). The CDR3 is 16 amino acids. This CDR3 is CASSLGPRGGDYGYTF. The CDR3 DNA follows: TGTGCCAGCAGCTTAGGCCCCCGGGGTGGCGACTATGGCTACACCTTC. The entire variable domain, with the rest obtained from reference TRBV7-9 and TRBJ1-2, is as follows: DTGVSQNPRHKITKRGQNVTFRCDPISEHNRLYWYRQTLGQGPEFLTYFQNEAQLEKSRLLSDRFSAERPKGSFSTLEIQRTEQGDSAMYLCASSLGPRGGDYGYTFGSGTRLTVV.

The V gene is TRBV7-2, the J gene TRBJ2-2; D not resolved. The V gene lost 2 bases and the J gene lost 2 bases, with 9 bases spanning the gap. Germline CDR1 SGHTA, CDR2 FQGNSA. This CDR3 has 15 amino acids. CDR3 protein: CASSLISRNTGELFF. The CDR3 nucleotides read TGTGCCAGCAGCTTAATATCCAGAAACACCGGGGAGCTGTTTTTT.

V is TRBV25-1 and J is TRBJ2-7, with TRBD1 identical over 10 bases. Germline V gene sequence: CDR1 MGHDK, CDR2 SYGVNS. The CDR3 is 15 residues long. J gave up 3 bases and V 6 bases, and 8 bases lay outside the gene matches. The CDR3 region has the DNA TGTGCCAGCAGAGCCGGGACAGGGGCTTTCTACGAGCAGTACTTC. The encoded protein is CASRAGTGAFYEQYF.

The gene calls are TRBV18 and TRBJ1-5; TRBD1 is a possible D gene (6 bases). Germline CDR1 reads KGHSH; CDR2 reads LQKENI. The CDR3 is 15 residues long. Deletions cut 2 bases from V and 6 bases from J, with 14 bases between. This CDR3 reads CASSPIQGISQPQHF. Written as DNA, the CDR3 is TGTGCCAGCTCACCAATACAGGGAATAAGTCAGCCCCAGCATTTT.

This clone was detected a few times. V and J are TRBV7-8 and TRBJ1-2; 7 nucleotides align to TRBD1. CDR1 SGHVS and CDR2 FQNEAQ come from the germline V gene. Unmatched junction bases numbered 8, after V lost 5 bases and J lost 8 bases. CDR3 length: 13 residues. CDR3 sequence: CASSQDRLGGYTF. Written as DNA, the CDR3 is TGTGCCAGCAGCCAGGACAGGTTGGGGGGCTACACCTTC. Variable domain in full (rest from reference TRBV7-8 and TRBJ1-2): GAGVSQSPRYKVAKRGQDVALRCDPISGHVSLFWYQQALGQGPEFLTYFQNEAQLDKSGLPSDRFFAERPEGSVSTLKIQRTQQEDSAVYLCASSQDRLGGYTFGSGTRLTVV.

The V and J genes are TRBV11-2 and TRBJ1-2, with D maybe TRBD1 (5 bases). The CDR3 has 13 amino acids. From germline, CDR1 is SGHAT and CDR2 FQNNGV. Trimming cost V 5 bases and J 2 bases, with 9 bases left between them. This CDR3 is CASSRGVNYGYTF. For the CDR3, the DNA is TGTGCCAGCAGCCGGGGGGTGAACTATGGCTACACCTTC.

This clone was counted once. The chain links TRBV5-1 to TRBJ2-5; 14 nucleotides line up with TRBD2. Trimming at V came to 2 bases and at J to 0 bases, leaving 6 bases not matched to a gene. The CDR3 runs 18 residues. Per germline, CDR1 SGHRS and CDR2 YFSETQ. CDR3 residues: CASSFGTSGGWYQETQYF. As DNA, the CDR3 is TGCGCCAGCAGCTTCGGGACTAGCGGGGGATGGTACCAAGAGACCCAGTACTTC.

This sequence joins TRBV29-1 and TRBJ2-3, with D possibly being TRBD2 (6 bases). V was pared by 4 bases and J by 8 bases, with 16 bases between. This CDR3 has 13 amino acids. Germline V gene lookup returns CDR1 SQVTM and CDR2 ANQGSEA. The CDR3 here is CSVVPGLLFTQYF. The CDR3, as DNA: TGCAGCGTTGTACCGGGACTCCTATTTACGCAGTATTTT.

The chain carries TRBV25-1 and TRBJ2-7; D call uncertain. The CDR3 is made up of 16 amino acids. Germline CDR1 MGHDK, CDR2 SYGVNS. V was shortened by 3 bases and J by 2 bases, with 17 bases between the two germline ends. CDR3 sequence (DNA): TGTGCCAGCAGTGACGACCTAGGAAGTGGCACCTACGAGCAGTACTTC. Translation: CASSDDLGSGTYEQYF.